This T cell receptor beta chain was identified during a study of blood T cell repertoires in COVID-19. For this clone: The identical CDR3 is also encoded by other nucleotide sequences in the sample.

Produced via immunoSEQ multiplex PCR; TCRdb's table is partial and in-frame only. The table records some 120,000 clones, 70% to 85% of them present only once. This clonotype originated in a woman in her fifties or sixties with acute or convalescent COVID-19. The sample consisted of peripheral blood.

DNA of the CDR3: TGTGCCAGCAGCTTACAACAGAACACTGAAGCTTTCTTT. Protein product: CASSLQQNTEAFF. The chain links TRBV7-3 to TRBJ1-1; D ambiguous. The germline V gene encodes CDR1 SGHTA and CDR2 FQGTGA. The V end lost 2 bases, the J end lost 1 base, and 5 bases lay between the germline ends. The CDR3 loop spans 13 amino acids.